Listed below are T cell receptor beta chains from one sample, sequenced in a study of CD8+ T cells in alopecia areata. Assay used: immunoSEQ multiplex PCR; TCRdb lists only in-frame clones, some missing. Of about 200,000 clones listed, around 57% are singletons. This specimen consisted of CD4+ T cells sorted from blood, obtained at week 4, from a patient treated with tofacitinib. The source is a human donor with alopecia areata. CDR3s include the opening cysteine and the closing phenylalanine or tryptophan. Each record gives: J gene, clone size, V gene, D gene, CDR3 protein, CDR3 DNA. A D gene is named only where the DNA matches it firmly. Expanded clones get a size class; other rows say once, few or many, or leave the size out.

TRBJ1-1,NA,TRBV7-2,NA,CASSLVSGKNTEAFF,TGTGCCAGCAGCTTAGTGTCAGGGAAGAACACTGAAGCTTTCTTT
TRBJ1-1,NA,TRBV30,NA,CAWSDRKLMNTEAFF,TGTGCCTGGAGTGACCGGAAGCTCATGAACACTGAAGCTTTCTTT
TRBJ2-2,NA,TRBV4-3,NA,CASSQDSNGELFF,TGCGCCAGCAGCCAAGATAGTAACGGGGAGCTGTTTTTT
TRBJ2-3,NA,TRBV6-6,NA,CASSYPTRDSEQYF,TGTGCCAGCAGTTACCCAACCCGAGACAGCGAGCAGTATTTT
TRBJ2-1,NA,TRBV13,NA,CATHRGAGEQFF,TGTGCCACCCATCGGGGGGCCGGTGAGCAGTTCTTC
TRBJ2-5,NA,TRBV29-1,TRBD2,CSVGTSGGQETQYF,TGCAGCGTTGGGACTAGCGGGGGCCAAGAGACCCAGTACTTC
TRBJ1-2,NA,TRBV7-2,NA,CASSPHQIGFYGYTF,TGTGCCAGCAGCCCACACCAGATCGGTTTCTATGGCTACACCTTC
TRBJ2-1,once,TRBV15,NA,CATSRGITGSPQDEQFF,TGTGCCACCAGCAGAGGTATAACCGGGTCCCCGCAGGATGAGCAGTTCTTC
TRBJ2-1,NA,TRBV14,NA,CASSQVTSNNEQFF,TGTGCCAGCAGCCAAGTTACCAGCAACAATGAGCAGTTCTTC
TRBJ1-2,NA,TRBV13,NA,CASTHPGYYGYTF,TGTGCCAGCACACACCCGGGCTACTATGGCTACACCTTC
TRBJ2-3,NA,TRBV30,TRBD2,CAWSGLATDTQYF,TGTGCCTGGAGTGGACTAGCGACAGATACGCAGTATTTT
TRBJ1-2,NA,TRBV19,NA,CASSSRNGYTF,TGTGCCAGTAGTTCCAGGAACGGCTACACCTTC
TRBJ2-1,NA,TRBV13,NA,CASSYYRSSYNEQFF,TGTGCCAGCAGCTACTACCGAAGCTCCTACAATGAGCAGTTCTTC
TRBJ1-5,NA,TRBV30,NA,CAWSPGWAQGPQHF,TGTGCCTGGAGTCCAGGATGGGCCCAAGGGCCCCAGCATTTT
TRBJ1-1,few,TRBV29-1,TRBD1,CSVVQGLATEAFF,TGCAGCGTAGTACAGGGGTTGGCAACTGAAGCTTTCTTT
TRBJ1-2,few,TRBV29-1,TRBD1,CSVTGTERTNYGYTF,TGCAGCGTTACCGGGACAGAACGTACTAACTATGGCTACACCTTC
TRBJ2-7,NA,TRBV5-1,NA,CASSLEASLGYEQYF,TGCGCCAGCAGCTTGGAGGCCAGCCTTGGCTACGAGCAGTACTTC
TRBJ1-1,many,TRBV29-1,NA,CSVVGNTEAFF,TGCAGCGTTGTTGGGAACACTGAAGCTTTCTTT
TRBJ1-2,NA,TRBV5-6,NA,CASSKGQFGYTF,TGTGCCAGCAGCAAAGGACAGTTTGGCTACACCTTC
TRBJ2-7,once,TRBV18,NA,CASSLGRLYEQYF,TGTGCCAGCTCACTCGGACGTCTCTACGAGCAGTACTTC
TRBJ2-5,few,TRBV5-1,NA,CASSPAQGGETQYF,TGCGCCAGCAGCCCCGCGCAAGGAGGAGAGACCCAGTACTTC
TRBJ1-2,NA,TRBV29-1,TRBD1,CSARDSNYGYTF,TGCAGCGCCCGGGACAGCAACTATGGCTACACCTTC
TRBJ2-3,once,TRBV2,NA,CASSLGQSDTQYF,TGTGCCAGCAGTCTTGGACAGTCAGATACGCAGTATTTT
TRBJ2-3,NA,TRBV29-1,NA,CSVEPRPSTDTQYF,TGCAGCGTTGAACCACGGCCAAGCACAGATACGCAGTATTTT
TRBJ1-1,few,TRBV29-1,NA,CSVEFRRLNTEAFF,TGCAGCGTTGAATTTAGGCGTCTGAACACTGAAGCTTTCTTT
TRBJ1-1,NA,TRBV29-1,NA,CSVTPSSTEAFF,TGCAGCGTTACTCCTTCGAGCACTGAAGCTTTCTTT
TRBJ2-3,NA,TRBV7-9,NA,CASLPDGSDTQYF,TGTGCCAGCTTGCCGGACGGGTCAGATACGCAGTATTTT
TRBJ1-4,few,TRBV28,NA,CASSSQVSIQLFF,TGTGCCAGCAGTTCTCAGGTCTCAATCCAACTGTTTTTT
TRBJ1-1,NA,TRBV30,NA,CAWKFAGATEAFF,TGTGCCTGGAAATTCGCCGGGGCCACTGAAGCTTTCTTT
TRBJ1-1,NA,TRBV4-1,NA,CASSQVFRENTEAFF,TGCGCCAGCAGCCAAGTCTTCAGGGAGAACACTGAAGCTTTCTTT
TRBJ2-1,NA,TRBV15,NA,CATSRGRDSPQEQFF,TGTGCCACCAGCAGAGGCCGGGACTCGCCTCAGGAGCAGTTCTTC
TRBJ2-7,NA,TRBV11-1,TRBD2,CASSFQGLAGADEQYF,TGTGCCAGCAGCTTCCAGGGGCTAGCGGGGGCCGACGAGCAGTACTTC